The clone carrying this TCR beta chain has at least ten counts. The antigen is undetermined. The sample is drawn from a study of spatial heterogeneity in lung cancer. Study-level findings and limits: At tumor resection, ubiquitous expanded TCRs were detected in blood more often than later.

Time point reported: blood at routine non-recurrence follow-up after resection. This CDR3 contains 15 residues. With V trimmed by 5 bases and J by 7 bases, 7 bases remained unmatched. Germline V lookup: CDR1 SGHTA, CDR2 FQGTGA. TCRdb ran MiXCR on the 5' RACE reads and lists one entry per CDR3 protein. The table lists tens of thousands of distinct CDR3 sequences, 8% to 9.5% of them singletons, with 1.9% in the top ten. This sequence originates from a female donor with early-stage non-small cell lung cancer. The rearrangement joins TRBV7-3 to TRBJ2-1; the match to TRBD2 covers 11 bases. The sample here was PBMCs, taken at follow-up. This CDR3 reads CASSLGLAESNEQFF. The CDR3 DNA follows: TGTGCCAGCAGCCTGGGACTAGCGGAATCAAATGAGCAGTTCTTC.